The 24 T cell receptor beta chains reported below all come from one sample, sequenced in a study of T cells in Graves' hyperthyroidism and ophthalmopathy. TCR beta CDR3 sequences were amplified from RNA transcripts. The TCR CDR3 first-round RT-PCR relied on the HTBI primer set. TCRdb recomputed calls from the multiplex PCR reads with MiXCR, one row per CDR3 protein. The table has hundreds of thousands of distinct CDR3 sequences, 15% to 20% seen once; the top ten hold roughly 44%. Sequenced material: blood. These receptors were obtained from a man aged 35-49 years with Graves' hyperthyroidism.

This clonotype was observed at least ten times. V gene TRBV4-3 combines with J gene TRBJ2-7; D is possibly TRBD2 (7 bases). V lost 0 bases and J lost 6, with 15 bases in between. CDR3 length: 15 residues. CDR1 is LGHNA and CDR2 is YSLEER in the germline V gene. The CDR3 bases are TGCGCCAGCAGCCAAGAGGGCAGGGGAGGGGGCGAGCAGTACTTC. The encoded protein is CASSQEGRGGGEQYF.

This clonotype was picked up many times. This sequence joins TRBV27 and TRBJ2-7, with 8 bases lining up with TRBD1. V lost 4 bases to trimming and J lost 9 bases; unmatched junction nucleotides: 14. Germline V gene lookup returns CDR1 MNHEY and CDR2 SMNVEV (reference sequence). The CDR3 totals 15 residues. This CDR3 reads CASSSTGTGVARQYF. The CDR3 region has the DNA TGTGCCAGCAGTTCGACCGGGACAGGCGTTGCACGGCAGTACTTC.

This clonotype showed up many times. The V gene is TRBV20-1, the J gene TRBJ2-1; the D gene is possibly TRBD2 (6 bases). The CDR3 has 16 amino acids. Germline CDR1 and CDR2: DFQATT and SNEGSKA (reference sequence). The V end lost 0 bases, the J end lost 3 bases, and 15 bases lay between the germline ends. The CDR3 here is CSARDLRGSIYNEQFF. The CDR3 nucleotides are TGCAGTGCTAGAGACCTGCGGGGCAGCATCTACAATGAGCAGTTCTTC.

This clonotype was observed a handful of times. The chain is built from TRBV29-1 and TRBJ1-4; 7 bases map to TRBD1. The CDR3 sequence is 13 residues long. With 7 bases clipped from V and 5 bases from J, the junction kept 7 bases outside the gene matches. CDR1 and CDR2 (germline): SQVTM, ANQGSEA. CDR3 DNA: TGCAGCGGCCTGGGACAGAAGAATGAAAAACTGTTTTTT. Its translation is CSGLGQKNEKLFF.

This clonotype was detected ten times or more. This chain connects TRBV20-1 to TRBJ1-2; tentative D call: TRBD1 (5 bases). This CDR3 has 13 residues. Trimming stripped 4 bases from V and 0 bases from J, with 9 bases between. CDR1 is DFQATT, CDR2 SNEGSKA, per germline (reference sequence). The DNA for the CDR3 is TGCAGTGCTACGGGGGACTCTAACTATGGCTACACCTTC. It is translated as CSATGDSNYGYTF.

This clonotype was observed many times. The rearrangement links TRBV28 to TRBJ1-5, with TRBD1 identical over 11 bases. The CDR3 runs 17 residues. The germline V gene has CDR1 MDHEN and CDR2 SYDVKM. J lost 3 bases, V lost 1 base, and 5 bases had no gene match. The CDR3 nucleotides are TGTGCCAGCAGTTTATATCGGGACAGGGGGAACAATCAGCCCCAGCATTTT. The encoded protein is CASSLYRDRGNNQPQHF.

A few counts support this clonotype. Here the CDR3 DNA reads TGTGCCAGCAGCACCGGGACAGGGGGCGGCAATGAGCAGTTCTTC. Translation gives CASSTGTGGGNEQFF. V and J are TRBV11-3 and TRBJ2-1, with 12 bases that match TRBD1. Unmatched junction bases numbered 5, after V lost 5 bases and J lost 6 bases. Germline CDR1 is SGHNT and CDR2 is YENEEA. The CDR3 runs to 15 residues.

The chain combines TRBV27 with TRBJ2-2; D may be TRBD1 or TRBD2 (6 bases each). CDR1 is MNHEY, CDR2 SMNVEV, per germline (reference sequence). CDR3 length equals 17 residues. The V end lost 4 bases, the J end lost 6 bases, and 21 bases lay between the germline ends. CDR3 sequence reads: CASSSRQLRGLAGELFF. Written as DNA, the CDR3 is TGTGCCAGCAGTTCGAGACAGCTCCGGGGGCTCGCCGGGGAGCTGTTTTTT.

The sample holds many counts of this clonotype. The chain links TRBV7-2 to TRBJ1-1; no reliable D call. The CDR3 is 15 residues long. V gave up 1 base and J gave up 0 bases, with 9 bases separating them. The germline V gene encodes CDR1 SGHTA and CDR2 FQGNSA. The CDR3 sequence: CASSLGGSMNTEAFF. As DNA, the CDR3 is TGTGCCAGCAGCTTAGGAGGGAGCATGAACACTGAAGCTTTCTTT.

The CDR3 bases are TGTGCCAGCAGGCCTTCTAGCGGGGGGAGGAATGAGCAGTTCTTC. It translates to CASRPSSGGRNEQFF. The chain combines TRBV6-1 with TRBJ2-1; 11 bases line up with TRBD2. This CDR3 spans 15 amino acids. After removal of 6 bases from V and 7 bases from J, the junction contained 8 bases not matched to a gene. CDR1 is MNHNS and CDR2 is SASEGT in the germline V gene.

As for this clonotype: This sequence may be a read error, since a much larger clone differs from it by one base. This chain connects TRBV20-1 to TRBJ2-2; TRBD1 or TRBD2 may be the D gene (5 bases each). Trimming shortened V by 1 base and J by 9 bases, and 12 bases separated the two germline ends. The CDR3 contains 13 residues. Germline loops: CDR1 DFQATT, CDR2 SNEGSKA (reference sequence). In DNA, the CDR3 is TGCAGTGCTAGAGCCCCGGGGACCCGGGAGCTGTTTTTT. The encoded protein is CSARAPGTRELFF.

This clonotype was seen ten or more times. The V and J genes are TRBV11-2 and TRBJ1-5, with D possibly matching TRBD1 (5 bases). Trimming pared 1 base from V and 11 bases from J, leaving 12 bases between. Per germline, CDR1 SGHAT and CDR2 FQNNGV. The CDR3 has 13 amino acids. In DNA, the CDR3 is TGTGCCAGCAGCTTAGGCCAAGCAGGGACCCAGCATTTT. Translation gives CASSLGQAGTQHF. The whole variable domain, filled in from reference TRBV11-2 and TRBJ1-5, reads EAGVAQSPRYKIIEKRQSVAFWCNPISGHATLYWYQQILGQGPKLLIQFQNNGVVDDSQLPKDRFSAERLKGVDSTLKIQPAKLEDSAVYLCASSLGQAGTQHFGDGTRLSIL.

Many counts were recorded for this clonotype. The chain is built from TRBV2 and TRBJ1-2; 7 nucleotides line up with TRBD1. This CDR3 is built from 14 residues. Germline V gene lookup returns CDR1 SNHLY and CDR2 FYNNEI. The trim removed 2 bases at V and 5 bases at J, leaving 5 bases unmatched. CDR3 in amino acids: CASSETGVWYGYTF. The CDR3 DNA follows: TGTGCCAGCAGTGAAACAGGGGTATGGTATGGCTACACCTTC.

This clonotype appeared many times. The V and J genes are TRBV4-2 and TRBJ1-2; 11 bases are shared with TRBD1. The CDR3 runs 15 residues. V was pared by 4 bases and J by 4 bases, with 5 bases of the junction left unmatched. Germline V gene data show CDR1 as LGHNA and CDR2 as YNFKEQ. CDR3 DNA sequence: TGTGCCAGCAGCCTCGGACAGGGGGCAATCTATGGCTACACCTTC. Protein product: CASSLGQGAIYGYTF.

This clonotype was counted ten times or more. The chain is built from TRBV20-1 and TRBJ2-1, with 8 bases identical to TRBD2. The CDR3 loop spans 16 amino acids. After removal of 6 bases from V and 1 base from J, the junction contained 11 bases not matched to a gene. Germline CDR1 DFQATT, CDR2 SNEGSKA (reference sequence). The chain's CDR3 is CSAELGAGGSYNEQFF. CDR3 nucleotides: TGCAGTGCAGAGCTAGGTGCGGGGGGATCCTACAATGAGCAGTTCTTC.

This sequence joins TRBV6-1 and TRBJ1-6; D gene unclear. Germline V lookup: CDR1 MNHNS, CDR2 SASEGT. This CDR3 spans 13 amino acids. Trimming left V 8 bases short and J 7 bases short, with 12 bases between. The CDR3 region is CASGSTNNSPLHF. In DNA, the CDR3 is TGTGCCAGCGGGTCCACGAACAATTCACCCCTCCACTTT.

This clonotype was observed at least ten times. J is TRBJ2-1 and V is TRBV4-3; either TRBD1 or TRBD2 may supply D (5 bases each). V was clipped by 1 base and J by 4 bases, with 11 bases between them. The CDR3 is 15 residues long. Germline values: CDR1 LGHNA, CDR2 YSLEER. CDR3 region: CASSQVGTAYNEQFF. The CDR3 DNA reads as TGCGCCAGCAGCCAAGTGGGGACGGCTTACAATGAGCAGTTCTTC.

This clonotype was observed many times. The V gene is TRBV28, the J gene TRBJ2-2, with 11 positions matching TRBD2. The CDR3 has 16 amino acids. The germline V gene has CDR1 MDHEN and CDR2 SYDVKM. V shed 1 base and J 6 bases; nucleotides not matched to a gene: 4. Here the CDR3 reads CASSLSGLAGAGELFF. The CDR3 DNA follows: TGTGCCAGCAGTTTATCCGGACTAGCGGGCGCCGGGGAGCTGTTTTTT.

V usage is TRBV20-1 and J usage is TRBJ2-3; 8 nucleotides align to TRBD2. Germline CDR1 DFQATT, CDR2 SNEGSKA (reference sequence). The V gene end was trimmed by 0 bases and the J gene end by 3 bases; junction bases not matched to a gene: 8. This CDR3 is built from 16 residues. In nucleotides, the CDR3 is TGCAGTGCTAGAGATTTTACGGGGGGGCCAACAGATACGCAGTATTTT. It yields the protein CSARDFTGGPTDTQYF.

This clonotype has ten or more counts. The V call is TRBV30, the J call TRBJ2-3; the match to TRBD2 covers 14 bases. The CDR3 loop spans 17 amino acids. Germline-derived CDR1 and CDR2 are GTSNPN and SVGIG (reference sequence). The ends lost 3 bases at V and 0 bases at J; junction bases unmatched: 5. CDR3 sequence: CAWSSGLAGASTDTQYF. For the CDR3, the DNA is TGTGCCTGGAGCTCGGGACTAGCGGGGGCGAGCACAGATACGCAGTATTTT.

This chain connects TRBV9 to TRBJ1-1; 10 bases line up with TRBD1. J lost 4 bases, V lost 4 bases, and 7 bases had no gene match. The CDR3 consists of 15 residues. Germline CDR1 is SGDLS and CDR2 is YYNGEE. The CDR3 here is CASSIYDRGLTEAFF. The CDR3 DNA is TGTGCCAGCAGCATTTACGACAGGGGGCTCACTGAAGCTTTCTTT.

This chain joins TRBV30 and TRBJ2-2; TRBD1 agrees at 7 bases. CDR3 size: 15 residues. Germline V gene data show CDR1 as GTSNPN and CDR2 as SVGIG (reference sequence). The J segment lost 1 base and the V segment lost 2 bases, leaving 4 bases of the junction unmatched. DNA for the CDR3: TGTGCCTGGAGTACCAGGACAGGGAACACCGGGGAGCTGTTTTTT. Translation: CAWSTRTGNTGELFF.

This chain uses TRBV14 with TRBJ1-3; no reliable D call. V was clipped by 4 bases and J by 0 bases, with 13 bases between them. The CDR3 is 16 residues long. CDR1 SGHDN and CDR2 FVKESK come from the germline V gene. The chain's CDR3 is CASSRRRFGSGNTIYF. In DNA, the CDR3 is TGTGCCAGCAGCCGAAGGAGATTCGGCTCTGGAAACACCATATATTTT.

This clonotype was detected a few times. This chain connects TRBV14 to TRBJ2-5, with 7 bases aligning to TRBD2. With V trimmed by 0 bases and J by 5 bases, 3 bases remained unmatched. Germline V gene sequence: CDR1 SGHDN, CDR2 FVKESK. The CDR3 has 14 residues. CDR3 residues: CASSQDVGGETQYF. DNA of the CDR3: TGTGCCAGCAGCCAAGACGTGGGAGGGGAGACCCAGTACTTC.